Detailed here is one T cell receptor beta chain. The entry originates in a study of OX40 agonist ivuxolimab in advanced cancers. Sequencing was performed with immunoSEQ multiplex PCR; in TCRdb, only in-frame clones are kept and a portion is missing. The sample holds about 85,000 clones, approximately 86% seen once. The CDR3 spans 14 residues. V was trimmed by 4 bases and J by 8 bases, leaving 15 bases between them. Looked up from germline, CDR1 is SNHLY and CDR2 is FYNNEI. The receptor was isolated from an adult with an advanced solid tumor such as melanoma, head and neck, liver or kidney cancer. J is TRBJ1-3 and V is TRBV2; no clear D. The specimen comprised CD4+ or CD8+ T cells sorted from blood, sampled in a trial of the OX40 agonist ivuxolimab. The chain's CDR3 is CASSVSGGQDTIYF. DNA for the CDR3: TGTGCCAGCAGTGTATCCGGCGGCCAAGACACCATATATTTT.